This T cell receptor beta chain was captured in a study of CD8 T cells in Susac syndrome. Per germline, CDR1 MDHEN and CDR2 SYDVKM. The CDR3 runs to 14 residues. Trimming left V 4 bases short and J 1 base short, with 11 bases between. cDNA came from about 0.5 to 1 ug RNA primed by random hexamers. Each CDR3 protein is one row after TCRdb ran MiXCR on the immunoSEQ multiplex PCR reads. The top ten clones hold 0.4% to 0.45% of a sample with 80,000 or so distinct CDR3 sequences, 95% to 96% of them seen once. The sequenced material came from CD8+ T cells from PBMCs. This sequence joins TRBV28 and TRBJ2-7; D unresolved. This clonotype was sampled from a human donor with Susac syndrome. CDR3 bases: TGTGCCAGCAGTTACGATTCCGGGTCCTACGAGCAGTACGTC. This translates into CASSYDSGSYEQYV.